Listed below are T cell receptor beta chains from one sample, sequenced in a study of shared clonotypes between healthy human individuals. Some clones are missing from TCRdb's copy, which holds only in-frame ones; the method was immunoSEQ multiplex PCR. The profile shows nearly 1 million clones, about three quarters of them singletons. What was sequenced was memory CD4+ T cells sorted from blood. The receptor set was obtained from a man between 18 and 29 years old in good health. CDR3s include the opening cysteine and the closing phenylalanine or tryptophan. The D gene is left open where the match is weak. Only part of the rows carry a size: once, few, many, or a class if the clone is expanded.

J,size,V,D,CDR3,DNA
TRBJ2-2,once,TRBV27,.,CASSFQTTGELFF,TGTGCCAGCAGTTTCCAGACTACCGGGGAGCTGTTTTTT
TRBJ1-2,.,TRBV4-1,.,CASSQDSGQGDYGYTF,TGCGCCAGCAGCCAAGATTCAGGACAAGGAGACTATGGCTACACCTTC
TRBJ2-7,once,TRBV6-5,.,CASSYSSSHYEQYF,TGTGCCAGCAGTTACTCGAGTTCTCACTACGAGCAGTACTTC
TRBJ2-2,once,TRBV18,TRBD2,CASSGGLATNTGELFF,TGTGCCAGCTCCGGGGGACTAGCGACGAACACCGGGGAGCTGTTTTTT
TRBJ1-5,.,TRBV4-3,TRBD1,CASSQDRESGQGQSQPQHF,TGCGCCAGCAGCCAAGATAGGGAGTCGGGGCAGGGACAGAGTCAGCCCCAGCATTTT
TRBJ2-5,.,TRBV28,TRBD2,CASSWDLAGPTQYF,TGTGCCAGCAGTTGGGACCTAGCGGGACCCACCCAGTACTTC
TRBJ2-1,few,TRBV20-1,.,CSATPEREQFF,TGCAGTGCTACGCCTGAAAGAGAGCAGTTCTTC
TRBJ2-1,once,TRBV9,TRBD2,CASSIGGLAPYNEQFF,TGTGCCAGCAGCATAGGGGGACTAGCACCCTACAATGAGCAGTTCTTC
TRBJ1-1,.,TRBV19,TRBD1,CASIDRGLNTEAFF,TGTGCCAGTATTGACAGGGGCTTGAACACTGAAGCTTTCTTT
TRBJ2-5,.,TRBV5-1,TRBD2,CASSFGLAAGETQYF,TGCGCCAGCAGCTTCGGACTAGCCGCCGGGGAGACCCAGTACTTC
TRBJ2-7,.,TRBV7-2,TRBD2,CASSSQAGVVYEQYF,TGTGCCAGCAGCTCCCAAGCGGGAGTGGTCTACGAGCAGTACTTC
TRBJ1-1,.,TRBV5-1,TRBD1,CASSPRGTGGVGTEAFF,TGCGCCAGCAGCCCGAGGGGGACAGGGGGCGTAGGCACTGAAGCTTTCTTT
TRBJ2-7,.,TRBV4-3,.,CASSRWAGTYEQYF,TGCGCCAGCAGCCGGTGGGCAGGGACCTACGAGCAGTACTTC
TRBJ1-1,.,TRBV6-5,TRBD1,CASIPGGTGTEAFF,TGTGCCAGCATCCCAGGGGGTACGGGAACTGAAGCTTTCTTT
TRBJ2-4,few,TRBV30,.,CAWSENLAKNIQYF,TGTGCCTGGAGTGAAAATTTAGCCAAAAACATTCAGTACTTC
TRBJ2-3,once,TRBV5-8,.,CASTQGGYTDTQYF,TGTGCCAGCACCCAAGGGGGGTACACAGATACGCAGTATTTT
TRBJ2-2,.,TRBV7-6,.,CASSLMTANTGELFF,TGTGCCAGCAGCTTAATGACGGCGAACACCGGGGAGCTGTTTTTT
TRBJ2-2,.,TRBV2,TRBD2,CASGAGTRTGELFF,TGTGCCAGCGGGGCCGGGACTAGAACCGGGGAGCTGTTTTTT
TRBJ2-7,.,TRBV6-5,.,CASRSLGLHEQYF,TGTGCCAGCAGGTCCTTGGGACTCCACGAGCAGTACTTC
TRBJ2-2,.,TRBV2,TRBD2,CASSGLVGELFF,TGTGCCAGCAGCGGACTAGTTGGGGAGCTGTTTTTT
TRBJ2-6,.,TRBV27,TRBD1,CASSPGTGSPGANVLTF,TGTGCCAGCAGCCCCGGGACAGGGTCCCCTGGGGCCAACGTCCTGACTTTC
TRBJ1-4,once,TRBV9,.,CASSPTGRTNEKLFF,TGTGCCAGCAGCCCCACAGGGAGGACTAATGAAAAACTGTTTTTT
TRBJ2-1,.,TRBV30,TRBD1,CAWSSTGTGGKNEQFF,TGTGCCTGGAGTTCGACCGGGACAGGGGGTAAAAATGAGCAGTTCTTC
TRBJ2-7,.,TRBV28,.,CASSLRQDRYEQYF,TGTGCCAGCAGTTTACGGCAGGACCGGTACGAGCAGTACTTC
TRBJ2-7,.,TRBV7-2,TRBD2,CASSAEPAGAIYEQYF,TGTGCCAGCAGCGCCGAACCAGCGGGAGCGATCTACGAGCAGTACTTC
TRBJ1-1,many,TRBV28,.,CASRAGAAVSNTEAFF,TGTGCCAGCAGGGCCGGGGCAGCAGTCTCGAACACTGAAGCTTTCTTT
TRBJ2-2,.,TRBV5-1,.,CASSQEPRGNTGELFF,TGCGCCAGCAGCCAAGAACCCAGGGGGAACACCGGGGAGCTGTTTTTT
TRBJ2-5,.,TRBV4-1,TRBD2,CASSQVAGGKETQYF,TGCGCCAGCAGCCAAGTGGCGGGAGGGAAGGAGACCCAGTACTTC
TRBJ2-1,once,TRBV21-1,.,CASSKKGSGPEFF,TGTGCCAGCAGCAAAAAGGGGAGCGGCCCGGAGTTCTTC
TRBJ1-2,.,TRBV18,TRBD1,CASSPGQGEVYGYTF,TGTGCCAGCTCACCTGGACAGGGGGAAGTCTATGGCTACACCTTC
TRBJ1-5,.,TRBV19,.,CASSIARQPQHF,TGTGCCAGTAGTATAGCTAGGCAGCCCCAGCATTTT
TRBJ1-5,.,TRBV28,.,CASSLGHQPQHF,TGTGCCAGCAGTCTGGGTCATCAGCCCCAGCATTTT
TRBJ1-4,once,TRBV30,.,CAWSSQDKTFNEKLFF,TGTGCCTGGAGTTCCCAGGACAAGACTTTTAATGAAAAACTGTTTTTT
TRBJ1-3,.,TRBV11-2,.,CASSLADRNTIYF,TGTGCCAGCAGCTTAGCGGATAGAAACACCATATATTTT
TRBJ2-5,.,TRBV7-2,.,CASSRFQWEQETQYF,TGTGCCAGCAGCCGCTTCCAGTGGGAGCAAGAGACCCAGTACTTC
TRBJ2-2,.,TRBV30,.,CASARDLRTGELFF,TGTGCTTCCGCCCGGGACCTTAGAACCGGGGAGCTGTTTTTT
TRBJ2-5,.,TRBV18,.,CASSPMVETQYF,TGTGCCAGCTCCCCCATGGTAGAGACCCAGTACTTC
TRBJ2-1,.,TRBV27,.,CASRGGTGRAGGYFQVYNEQFF,TGTGCCAGCAGGGGGGGGACAGGGAGAGCGGGAGGGTATTTCCAGGTATACAATGAGCAGTTCTTC
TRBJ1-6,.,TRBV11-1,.,CASSLDRGINSPLHF,TGTGCCAGCAGCTTAGACAGAGGGATCAATTCACCCCTCCACTTT
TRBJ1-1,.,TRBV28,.,CASRRSGRPEAFF,TGTGCCAGCAGGCGCTCGGGGAGACCTGAAGCTTTCTTT
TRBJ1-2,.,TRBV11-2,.,CASSLSQGNYGYTF,TGTGCCAGCAGCTTAAGTCAGGGGAACTATGGCTACACCTTC
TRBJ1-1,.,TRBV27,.,CASTGHGGLNTEAFF,TGTGCCAGCACCGGGCACGGGGGACTGAACACTGAAGCTTTCTTT